This is a list of T cell receptor beta chains from one sample in a study of shared clonotypes between healthy human individuals. Clones were sequenced by immunoSEQ multiplex PCR, and TCRdb holds only the in-frame ones, with some missing. The sample carries hundreds of thousands of clones, around 92% recorded once. The specimen sequenced was naive CD8+ T cells sorted from blood. These receptors came from a man aged 25 to 40 in good health. CDR3s include the opening cysteine and the closing phenylalanine or tryptophan. The D gene is left open where the match is weak. Clone size appears in some rows only: once, few, many, or a class for an expanded clone.

TGTGCCAGCAGTTCGATAGCGGCTAGCACAGATACGCAGTATTTT	CASSSIAASTDTQYF	TRBV6-5	TRBJ2-3	NA	NA
TGTGCCAGCAGCTTCGGACTAGCGGGAGTAAACATTCAGTACTTC	CASSFGLAGVNIQYF	TRBV11-2	TRBJ2-4	TRBD2	NA
TGCGCCAGCAGCTTGTTTGGGACAGACTTCATGAACACTGAAGCTTTCTTT	CASSLFGTDFMNTEAFF	TRBV5-1	TRBJ1-1	TRBD1	once
TGTGCCACCAGCAGACCTACGAGCAGACCCCAGCATTTT	CATSRPTSRPQHF	TRBV15	TRBJ1-5	NA	NA
TGTGCCAGCAGCCAAGGGCGCAGTGAAGCTTTCTTT	CASSQGRSEAFF	TRBV14	TRBJ1-1	NA	NA
TGTGCCAGCAGCGATGAGGGACAGGGGAAAAAGGCCGGGGAGCTGTTTTTT	CASSDEGQGKKAGELFF	TRBV5-4	TRBJ2-2	TRBD1	once
TGCGCCAGCAGCCCCGGCGGGACAGGGGTCACTGAAGCTTTCTTT	CASSPGGTGVTEAFF	TRBV5-1	TRBJ1-1	TRBD1	once
TGTGCCATATGGACAGGGAAGAGAACAGATACGCAGTATTTT	CAIWTGKRTDTQYF	TRBV10-3	TRBJ2-3	TRBD1	NA
TGCGCCAGCAGCCAAGTTGAGGGACAGCCCCAGCATTTT	CASSQVEGQPQHF	TRBV4-1	TRBJ1-5	NA	NA
TGTGCCAGCACTCGGGCGGGGTCCTATGGCTACACCTTC	CASTRAGSYGYTF	TRBV2	TRBJ1-2	NA	NA
TGTGCCACCCGAGGTGGCAGGGTGGACAATGAGCAGTTCTTC	CATRGGRVDNEQFF	TRBV2	TRBJ2-1	NA	NA
TGTGTCTACCACCCCAAGGTGTGGGAGAGGGCGGTTCGCTACAATGAGCAGTTCTTC	CVYHPKVWERAVRYNEQFF	TRBV21-1	TRBJ2-1	NA	NA
TGTGCCAGCAGCTTAGAGAGGGCCCCCTCCTACGAGCAGTACTTC	CASSLERAPSYEQYF	TRBV7-6	TRBJ2-7	NA	NA
TGTGCCAGCAGTCTTAATCAGCCCCAGCATTTT	CASSLNQPQHF	TRBV27	TRBJ1-5	NA	NA
TGTGCCAGCAGTTTAGGGCAGGGGAACGGGGAGACCCAGTACTTC	CASSLGQGNGETQYF	TRBV28	TRBJ2-5	NA	NA
TGTGCCAGCAGTGATTGGGCCACAGGGGCAGGAGGCTACACCTTC	CASSDWATGAGGYTF	TRBV2	TRBJ1-2	TRBD1	NA
TGCAGTGCTAGAGACTATTACGAGCAGTACTTC	CSARDYYEQYF	TRBV20-1	TRBJ2-7	NA	NA
TGTGCCAGTAGTATAATAGCGGGAGGTTACGAGCAGTACTTC	CASSIIAGGYEQYF	TRBV19	TRBJ2-7	TRBD2	NA
TGTGCCAGCAGCCCAAGCATCCCGGGACTAGCGGCAGCCAATGAGCAGTTCTTC	CASSPSIPGLAAANEQFF	TRBV7-9	TRBJ2-1	TRBD2	NA
TGTGCCAGCAGCTTGGTCCCTGGAAACATTCAGTACTTC	CASSLVPGNIQYF	TRBV5-6	TRBJ2-4	NA	NA
TGTGCCAGCAATGAGGACCCCTCCCCAGATACGCAGTATTTT	CASNEDPSPDTQYF	TRBV5-5	TRBJ2-3	NA	NA
TGTGCCAGTCGAAGAAGCGGGTCGGGGACCTACGAGCAGTACTTC	CASRRSGSGTYEQYF	TRBV27	TRBJ2-7	NA	NA
TGTGCCAGCTCACCAACTTTCCTCATGAACACTGAAGCTTTCTTT	CASSPTFLMNTEAFF	TRBV18	TRBJ1-1	NA	NA
TGCAGCGTTGAAGTTCCCGGGACAATTCTCTACGAGCAGTACTTC	CSVEVPGTILYEQYF	TRBV29-1	TRBJ2-7	NA	NA
TGTGCCAGCAGCCAAGGGAAGAATGAGCAGTTCTTC	CASSQGKNEQFF	TRBV7-6	TRBJ2-1	NA	few
TGTGCCATCAGTGAGTCTGTAACCACAGATACGCAGTATTTT	CAISESVTTDTQYF	TRBV10-3	TRBJ2-3	NA	NA
TGCAGTGCTAGATGGGGGGATGAGCAGTTCTTC	CSARWGDEQFF	TRBV20-1	TRBJ2-1	NA	NA
TGTGCCAGTAGTATTCGGCTAGCGGGAGCCCAGTCTGCCTACGAGCAGTACTTC	CASSIRLAGAQSAYEQYF	TRBV19	TRBJ2-7	TRBD2	NA
TGTGCCAGCAGCTCGACTAGCCGCGACTACGAGCAGTACTTC	CASSSTSRDYEQYF	TRBV7-9	TRBJ2-7	TRBD2	NA
TGTGCCTGGAGTTTGGACTCACGCGCCTACGAGCAGTACTTC	CAWSLDSRAYEQYF	TRBV30	TRBJ2-7	NA	NA
TGTGCCAGCAGCTCCCTTAGCGGGTATGGGTACGAGCAGTACTTC	CASSSLSGYGYEQYF	TRBV7-2	TRBJ2-7	TRBD2	NA
TGTGCCTGGAGTGTACCCCACGGGGCAGGGGGCGTCTATGGCTACACCTTC	CAWSVPHGAGGVYGYTF	TRBV30	TRBJ1-2	TRBD1	NA
TGCAGCGCGCGGCCCGGAGATAACTATGGCTACACCTTC	CSARPGDNYGYTF	TRBV29-1	TRBJ1-2	NA	NA
TGTGCCAGCAGGCTACAGGGGGCCCCCTACGAGCAGTACTTC	CASRLQGAPYEQYF	TRBV27	TRBJ2-7	TRBD1	NA
TGTGCCAGCAGCTATGGCGGCGGGAACACTGAAGCTTTCTTT	CASSYGGGNTEAFF	TRBV7-8	TRBJ1-1	NA	NA
TGTGCCAGCAGCTTTGGGCAATCCTACGAGCAGTACTTC	CASSFGQSYEQYF	TRBV11-2	TRBJ2-7	NA	NA
TGTGCCTGGATTGGGACAGGGCCTTACGAGCAGTACTTC	CAWIGTGPYEQYF	TRBV30	TRBJ2-7	TRBD1	NA
TGTGCCAGCAGCAAACAGGGGACCACCTACGAGCAGTACTTC	CASSKQGTTYEQYF	TRBV9	TRBJ2-7	TRBD1	NA
TGTGCCAGTAGTATAGGCGGGGGCTCTGAAGCTTTCTTT	CASSIGGGSEAFF	TRBV19	TRBJ1-1	NA	NA
TGTGCCAGTAGCTCTGAGCAGGGCCAAGAGACCCAGTACTTC	CASSSEQGQETQYF	TRBV19	TRBJ2-5	NA	NA
TGCGCCAGCAGCCAAGAAATGGGACAATCTGCGGTAGACGGGCAGTACTTC	CASSQEMGQSAVDGQYF	TRBV4-1	TRBJ2-7	NA	NA
TGTGCCAGCAGCTATTCCCCTAGCGGGAGTCACGAGCAGTACTTC	CASSYSPSGSHEQYF	TRBV7-9	TRBJ2-7	TRBD2	few
TGTGCCAGCAGCGTAAGCCCGCAGGGGGGCTCGGGCGAGCAGTACTTC	CASSVSPQGGSGEQYF	TRBV9	TRBJ2-7	NA	many
TGTGCCAGCAGCTTAGGTGATCGGCCCCAGCATTTT	CASSLGDRPQHF	TRBV7-2	TRBJ1-5	NA	NA
TGTGCCAGCAGTTACTCAAACAGGGTTACTGAAGCTTTCTTT	CASSYSNRVTEAFF	TRBV6-5	TRBJ1-1	NA	NA
TGCGCCAGCAGCTTGGTCGGGACAGGGCTAGAGACCCAGTACTTC	CASSLVGTGLETQYF	TRBV5-1	TRBJ2-5	TRBD1	NA
TGTGCCAGCAGTTACTCGTGGGGGGCGAATGAGCAGTTCTTC	CASSYSWGANEQFF	TRBV6-5	TRBJ2-1	NA	NA
TGCAGCGTTGAAGGGCCGCAGGGGGAGGCGTACAATGAGCAGTTCTTC	CSVEGPQGEAYNEQFF	TRBV29-1	TRBJ2-1	NA	NA
TGTGCCGCCAGGGCCGAAAGCTCCTACGAGCAGTACTTC	CAARAESSYEQYF	TRBV7-9	TRBJ2-7	NA	NA
TGTGCCAGCAGTTTAGGGGACAGGGTCTACGAGCAGTACTTC	CASSLGDRVYEQYF	TRBV28	TRBJ2-7	TRBD1	once
TGTGCCAGTAAAACAGGGGGTCTAGCCAAAAACATTCAGTACTTC	CASKTGGLAKNIQYF	TRBV19	TRBJ2-4	TRBD1	once
TGTGCCAGCAGCCGGGACAGGCTGGATGAAAAACTGTTTTTT	CASSRDRLDEKLFF	TRBV6-1	TRBJ1-4	TRBD1	NA
TGTGCCATCAGCCGATCCCATTCCGAGCAGTACTTC	CAISRSHSEQYF	TRBV10-3	TRBJ2-7	NA	NA
TGTGCCAGCAGCCCCAGACAGGGAATGTTAAGGAACACTGAAGCTTTCTTT	CASSPRQGMLRNTEAFF	TRBV7-8	TRBJ1-1	TRBD1	NA
TGTGCCAGCAGTTTTCGCAGGGGGCCGGTGAGTGGCTACACCTTC	CASSFRRGPVSGYTF	TRBV28	TRBJ1-2	TRBD1	NA
TGTGCCAGCAGCTTCACAGGGGACACCGGGGAGCTGTTTTTT	CASSFTGDTGELFF	TRBV11-3	TRBJ2-2	TRBD1	NA
TGTGCCAGCTCACCACCCCCGGGAGAAGACTACGAGCAGTACTTC	CASSPPPGEDYEQYF	TRBV18	TRBJ2-7	NA	NA
TGTGCCAGCAGTTTGGGACAGGGAGATGGCTACACCTTC	CASSLGQGDGYTF	TRBV27	TRBJ1-2	TRBD1	once
TGTGCCAGCAGCGTAGCGGGAGCGGGGGAGCTGTTTTTT	CASSVAGAGELFF	TRBV5-6	TRBJ2-2	TRBD2	once
TGCGCCAGCAGCCAAGGGTCGGGGGCAGATACGCAGTATTTT	CASSQGSGADTQYF	TRBV4-3	TRBJ2-3	NA	once